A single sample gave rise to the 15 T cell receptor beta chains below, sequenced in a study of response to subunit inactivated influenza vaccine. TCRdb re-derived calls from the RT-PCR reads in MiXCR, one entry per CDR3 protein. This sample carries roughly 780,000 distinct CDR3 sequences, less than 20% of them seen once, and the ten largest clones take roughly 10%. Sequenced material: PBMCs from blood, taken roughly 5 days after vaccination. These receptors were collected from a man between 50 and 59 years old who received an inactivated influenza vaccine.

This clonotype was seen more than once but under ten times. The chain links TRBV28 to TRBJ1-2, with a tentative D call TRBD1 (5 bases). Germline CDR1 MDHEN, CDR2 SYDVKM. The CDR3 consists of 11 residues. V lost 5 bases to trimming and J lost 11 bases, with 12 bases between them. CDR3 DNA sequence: TGTGCCAGCAGTCCGGGGACCGATTACACCTTC. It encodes CASSPGTDYTF.

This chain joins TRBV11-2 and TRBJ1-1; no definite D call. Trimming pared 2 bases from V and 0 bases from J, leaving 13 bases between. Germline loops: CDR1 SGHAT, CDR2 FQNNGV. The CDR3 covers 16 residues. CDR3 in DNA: TGTGCCAGCAGCTTAAGTATAGGCAGGTTGAACACTGAAGCTTTCTTT. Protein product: CASSLSIGRLNTEAFF.

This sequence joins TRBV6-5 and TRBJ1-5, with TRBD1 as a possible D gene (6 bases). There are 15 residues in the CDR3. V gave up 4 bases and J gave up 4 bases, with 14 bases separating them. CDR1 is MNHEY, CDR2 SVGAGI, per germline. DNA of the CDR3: TGTGCCAGCAGTTCGGACAGCACAAGGAATCAGCCCCAGCATTTT. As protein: CASSSDSTRNQPQHF.

As DNA, the CDR3 is TGTGCCAGCAGTTTACAGGGGGCGCACACTAATGAAAAACTGTTTTTT. The encoded protein is CASSLQGAHTNEKLFF. The chain couples TRBV12-3 or TRBV12-4 to TRBJ1-4; 8 bases are a match to TRBD1. The CDR3 loop spans 16 amino acids. Trimming removed 2 bases from V and 2 bases from J; junction bases left unmatched: 4.

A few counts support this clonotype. CDR3 in DNA: TGCAGTGCTAGGAGACTAGCGGGGTGGGCAGATACGCAGTATTTT. Protein: CSARRLAGWADTQYF. This chain connects TRBV20-1 to TRBJ2-3; 11 nucleotides match TRBD2. Per germline, CDR1 DFQATT and CDR2 SNEGSKA (reference sequence). Trimming took 3 bases from V and 4 from J; bases not matched to a gene: 6. CDR3 length: 15 amino acids.

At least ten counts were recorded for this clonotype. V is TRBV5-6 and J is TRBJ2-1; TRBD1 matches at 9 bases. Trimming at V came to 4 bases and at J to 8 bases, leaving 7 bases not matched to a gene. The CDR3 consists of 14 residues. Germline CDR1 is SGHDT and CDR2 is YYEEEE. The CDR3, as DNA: TGTGCCAGCAGCGGGGTGGACAGGGGCCATGAGCAGTTCTTC. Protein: CASSGVDRGHEQFF. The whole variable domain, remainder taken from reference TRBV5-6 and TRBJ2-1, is DAGVTQSPTHLIKTRGQQVTLRCSPKSGHDTVSWYQQALGQGPQFIFQYYEEEERQRGNFPDRFSGHQFPNYSSELNVNALLLGDSALYLCASSGVDRGHEQFFGPGTRLTVL.

The CDR3 nucleotides are TGCGCCAGCAGCCAAGTTAGCGGGGCGGCCGAGCAGTACTTC. Its protein product is CASSQVSGAAEQYF. The J gene is TRBJ2-7, the V gene TRBV4-3; 8 bases map to TRBD2. The CDR3 is made up of 14 amino acids. Trimming removed 1 base from V and 6 bases from J; junction bases left unmatched: 5. The germline CDR1 and CDR2 sequences are LGHNA and YSLEER.

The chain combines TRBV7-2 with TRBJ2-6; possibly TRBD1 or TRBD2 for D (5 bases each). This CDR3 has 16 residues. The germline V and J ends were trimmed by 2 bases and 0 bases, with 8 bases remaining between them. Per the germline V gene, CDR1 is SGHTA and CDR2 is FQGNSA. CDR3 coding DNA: TGTGCCAGCAGCTTAAGAGGGGCCTCTGGGGCCAACGTCCTGACTTTC. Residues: CASSLRGASGANVLTF.

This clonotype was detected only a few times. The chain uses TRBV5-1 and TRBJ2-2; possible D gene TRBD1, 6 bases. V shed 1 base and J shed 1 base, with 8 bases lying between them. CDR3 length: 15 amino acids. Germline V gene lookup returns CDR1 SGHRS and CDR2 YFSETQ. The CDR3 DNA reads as TGCGCCAGCAGCTTGTACAGGGAGAACACCGGGGAGCTGTTTTTT. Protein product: CASSLYRENTGELFF.

DNA of the CDR3: TGTGCCATCAGCCCGGGACAGCGGATGAACACTGAAGCTTTCTTT. Its protein is CAISPGQRMNTEAFF. V gene TRBV10-3 combines with J gene TRBJ1-1; TRBD1 agrees at 7 bases. CDR1 and CDR2 (germline): ENHRY, SYGVKD. The CDR3 contains 15 residues. With V trimmed by 6 bases and J by 0 bases, 7 bases remained unmatched.

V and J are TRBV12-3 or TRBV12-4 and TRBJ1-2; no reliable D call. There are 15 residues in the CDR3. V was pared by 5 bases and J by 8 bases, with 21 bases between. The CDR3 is CASSIDGRGIQGYTF. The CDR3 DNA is TGTGCCAGCAGTATCGACGGACGGGGTATTCAGGGCTACACCTTC.

CDR3 nucleotides: TGTGCCAGCCGTAGGGGGCGTAGTGCGAACACCGGGGAGCTGTTTTTT. Translated, it gives CASRRGRSANTGELFF. The gene calls are TRBV6-1 and TRBJ2-2, with TRBD1 matching over 7 bases. This CDR3 is 16 amino acids long. Germline CDR1 and CDR2: MNHNS and SASEGT. J gave up 0 bases and V 8 bases, and 9 bases lay outside the gene matches.

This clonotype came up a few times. The CDR3 DNA sequence: TGTGCCAGCAGGGCCCTGACGGGGAGCTCCTACAATGAGCAGTTCTTC. Translated, it gives CASRALTGSSYNEQFF. The J gene is TRBJ2-1, the V gene TRBV28; a possible D gene is TRBD2 (5 bases). V was trimmed by 6 bases and J by 0 bases, leaving 15 bases between them. CDR1 and CDR2 from the germline V gene are MDHEN and SYDVKM. CDR3 length: 16 amino acids.

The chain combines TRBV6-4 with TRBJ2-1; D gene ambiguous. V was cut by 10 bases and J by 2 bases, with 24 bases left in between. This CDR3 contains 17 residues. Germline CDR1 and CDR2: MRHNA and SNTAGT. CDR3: CAISYTRILGAYNEQFF. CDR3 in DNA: TGTGCCATCTCTTATACCCGGATCCTAGGCGCCTACAATGAGCAGTTCTTC.

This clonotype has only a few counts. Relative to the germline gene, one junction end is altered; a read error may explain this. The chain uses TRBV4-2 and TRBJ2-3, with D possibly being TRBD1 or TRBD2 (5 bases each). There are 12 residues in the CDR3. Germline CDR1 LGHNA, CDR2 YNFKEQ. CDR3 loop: CASSQGDLLWDF. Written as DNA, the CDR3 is TGTGCCAGCAGCCAGGGGGACCTCCTGTGGGATTTT.